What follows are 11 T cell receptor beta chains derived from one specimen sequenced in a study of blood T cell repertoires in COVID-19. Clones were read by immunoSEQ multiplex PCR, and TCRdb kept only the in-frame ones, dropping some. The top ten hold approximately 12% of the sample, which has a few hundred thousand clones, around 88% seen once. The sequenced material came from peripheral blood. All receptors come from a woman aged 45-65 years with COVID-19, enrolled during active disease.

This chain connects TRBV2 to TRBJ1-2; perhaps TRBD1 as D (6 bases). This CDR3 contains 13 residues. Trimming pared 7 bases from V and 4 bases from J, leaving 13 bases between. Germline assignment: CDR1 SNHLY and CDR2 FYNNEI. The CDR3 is CASNRLQGYGYTF. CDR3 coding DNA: TGTGCCAGCAATCGCCTACAGGGCTATGGCTACACCTTC.

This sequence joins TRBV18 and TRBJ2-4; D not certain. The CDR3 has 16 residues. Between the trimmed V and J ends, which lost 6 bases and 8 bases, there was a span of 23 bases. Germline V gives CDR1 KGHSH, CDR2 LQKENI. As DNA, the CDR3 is TGTGCCAGCTCCGACTCACGGCCTGGGTCTTGGGACATTCAGTACTTC. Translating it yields CASSDSRPGSWDIQYF.

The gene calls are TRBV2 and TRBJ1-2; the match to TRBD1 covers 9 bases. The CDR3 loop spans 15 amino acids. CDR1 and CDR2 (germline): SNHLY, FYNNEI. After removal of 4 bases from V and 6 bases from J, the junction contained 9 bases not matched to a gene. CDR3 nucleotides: TGTGCCAGCAGTGTCTCCCGGGACAGGGACAATGGCTACACCTTC. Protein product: CASSVSRDRDNGYTF.

In DNA, the CDR3 is TGTGCCAGCAGCTTAGGAGCCAGGTCGGAAAAACTGTTTTTT. Its protein is CASSLGARSEKLFF. The J gene is TRBJ1-4, the V gene TRBV11-2, with unresolved D. From germline, CDR1 is SGHAT and CDR2 FQNNGV. Trimming removed 1 base from V and 8 bases from J, with 11 bases in between. The CDR3 contains 14 residues.

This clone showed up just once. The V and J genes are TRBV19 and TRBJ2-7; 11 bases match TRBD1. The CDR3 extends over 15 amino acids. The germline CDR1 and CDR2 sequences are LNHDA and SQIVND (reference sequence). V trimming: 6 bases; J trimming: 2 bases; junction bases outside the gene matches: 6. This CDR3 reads CASSLGQGGAYEQYF. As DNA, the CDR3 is TGTGCCAGTAGCCTGGGACAGGGGGGGGCCTACGAGCAGTACTTC.

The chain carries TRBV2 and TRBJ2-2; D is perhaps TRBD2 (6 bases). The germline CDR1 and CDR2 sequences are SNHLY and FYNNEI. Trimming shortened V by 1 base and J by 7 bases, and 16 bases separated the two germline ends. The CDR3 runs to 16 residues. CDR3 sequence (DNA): TGTGCCAGCAGTGAAGGCGGAGGGTCCTGGGGCGGGGAGCTGTTTTTT. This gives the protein CASSEGGGSWGGELFF.

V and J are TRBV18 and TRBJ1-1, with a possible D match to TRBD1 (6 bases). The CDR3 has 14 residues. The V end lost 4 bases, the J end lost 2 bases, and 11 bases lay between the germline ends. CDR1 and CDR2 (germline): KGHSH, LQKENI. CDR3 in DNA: TGTGCCAGCTCACTTCGGGGGGCTAACACTGAAGCTTTCTTT. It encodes CASSLRGANTEAFF.

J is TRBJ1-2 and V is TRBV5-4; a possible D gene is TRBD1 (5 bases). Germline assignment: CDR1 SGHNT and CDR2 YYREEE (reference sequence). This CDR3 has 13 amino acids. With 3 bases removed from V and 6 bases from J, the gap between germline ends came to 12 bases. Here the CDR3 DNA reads TGTGCCAGCAGCTCCCCTGGGGGGGATGGCTACACCTTC. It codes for CASSSPGGDGYTF.

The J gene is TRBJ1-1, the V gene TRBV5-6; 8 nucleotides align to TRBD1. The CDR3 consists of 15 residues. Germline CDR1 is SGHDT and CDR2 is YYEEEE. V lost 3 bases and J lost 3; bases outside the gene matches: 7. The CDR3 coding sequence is TGTGCCAGCAGCTCCCAGGGGGCTGACGACACTGAAGCTTTCTTT. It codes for CASSSQGADDTEAFF.

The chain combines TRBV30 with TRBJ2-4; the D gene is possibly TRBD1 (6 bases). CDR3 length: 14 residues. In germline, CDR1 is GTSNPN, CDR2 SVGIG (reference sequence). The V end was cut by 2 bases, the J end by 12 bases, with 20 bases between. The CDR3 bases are TGTGCCTGGAGTAAACCCGCAGGGGTAGGCGCTCAGTACTTC. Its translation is CAWSKPAGVGAQYF. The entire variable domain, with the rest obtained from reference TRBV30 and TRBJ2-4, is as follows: SQTIHQWPATLVQPVGSPLSLECTVEGTSNPNLYWYRQAAGRGLQLLFYSVGIGQISSEVPQNLSASRPQDRQFILSSKKLLLSDSGFYLCAWSKPAGVGAQYFGAGTRLSVL.

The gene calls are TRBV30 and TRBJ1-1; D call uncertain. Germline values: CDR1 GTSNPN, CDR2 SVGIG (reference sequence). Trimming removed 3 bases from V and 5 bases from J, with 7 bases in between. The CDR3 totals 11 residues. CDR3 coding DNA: TGTGCCTGGAGGCGGGTGACTGAAGCTTTCTTT. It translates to CAWRRVTEAFF.